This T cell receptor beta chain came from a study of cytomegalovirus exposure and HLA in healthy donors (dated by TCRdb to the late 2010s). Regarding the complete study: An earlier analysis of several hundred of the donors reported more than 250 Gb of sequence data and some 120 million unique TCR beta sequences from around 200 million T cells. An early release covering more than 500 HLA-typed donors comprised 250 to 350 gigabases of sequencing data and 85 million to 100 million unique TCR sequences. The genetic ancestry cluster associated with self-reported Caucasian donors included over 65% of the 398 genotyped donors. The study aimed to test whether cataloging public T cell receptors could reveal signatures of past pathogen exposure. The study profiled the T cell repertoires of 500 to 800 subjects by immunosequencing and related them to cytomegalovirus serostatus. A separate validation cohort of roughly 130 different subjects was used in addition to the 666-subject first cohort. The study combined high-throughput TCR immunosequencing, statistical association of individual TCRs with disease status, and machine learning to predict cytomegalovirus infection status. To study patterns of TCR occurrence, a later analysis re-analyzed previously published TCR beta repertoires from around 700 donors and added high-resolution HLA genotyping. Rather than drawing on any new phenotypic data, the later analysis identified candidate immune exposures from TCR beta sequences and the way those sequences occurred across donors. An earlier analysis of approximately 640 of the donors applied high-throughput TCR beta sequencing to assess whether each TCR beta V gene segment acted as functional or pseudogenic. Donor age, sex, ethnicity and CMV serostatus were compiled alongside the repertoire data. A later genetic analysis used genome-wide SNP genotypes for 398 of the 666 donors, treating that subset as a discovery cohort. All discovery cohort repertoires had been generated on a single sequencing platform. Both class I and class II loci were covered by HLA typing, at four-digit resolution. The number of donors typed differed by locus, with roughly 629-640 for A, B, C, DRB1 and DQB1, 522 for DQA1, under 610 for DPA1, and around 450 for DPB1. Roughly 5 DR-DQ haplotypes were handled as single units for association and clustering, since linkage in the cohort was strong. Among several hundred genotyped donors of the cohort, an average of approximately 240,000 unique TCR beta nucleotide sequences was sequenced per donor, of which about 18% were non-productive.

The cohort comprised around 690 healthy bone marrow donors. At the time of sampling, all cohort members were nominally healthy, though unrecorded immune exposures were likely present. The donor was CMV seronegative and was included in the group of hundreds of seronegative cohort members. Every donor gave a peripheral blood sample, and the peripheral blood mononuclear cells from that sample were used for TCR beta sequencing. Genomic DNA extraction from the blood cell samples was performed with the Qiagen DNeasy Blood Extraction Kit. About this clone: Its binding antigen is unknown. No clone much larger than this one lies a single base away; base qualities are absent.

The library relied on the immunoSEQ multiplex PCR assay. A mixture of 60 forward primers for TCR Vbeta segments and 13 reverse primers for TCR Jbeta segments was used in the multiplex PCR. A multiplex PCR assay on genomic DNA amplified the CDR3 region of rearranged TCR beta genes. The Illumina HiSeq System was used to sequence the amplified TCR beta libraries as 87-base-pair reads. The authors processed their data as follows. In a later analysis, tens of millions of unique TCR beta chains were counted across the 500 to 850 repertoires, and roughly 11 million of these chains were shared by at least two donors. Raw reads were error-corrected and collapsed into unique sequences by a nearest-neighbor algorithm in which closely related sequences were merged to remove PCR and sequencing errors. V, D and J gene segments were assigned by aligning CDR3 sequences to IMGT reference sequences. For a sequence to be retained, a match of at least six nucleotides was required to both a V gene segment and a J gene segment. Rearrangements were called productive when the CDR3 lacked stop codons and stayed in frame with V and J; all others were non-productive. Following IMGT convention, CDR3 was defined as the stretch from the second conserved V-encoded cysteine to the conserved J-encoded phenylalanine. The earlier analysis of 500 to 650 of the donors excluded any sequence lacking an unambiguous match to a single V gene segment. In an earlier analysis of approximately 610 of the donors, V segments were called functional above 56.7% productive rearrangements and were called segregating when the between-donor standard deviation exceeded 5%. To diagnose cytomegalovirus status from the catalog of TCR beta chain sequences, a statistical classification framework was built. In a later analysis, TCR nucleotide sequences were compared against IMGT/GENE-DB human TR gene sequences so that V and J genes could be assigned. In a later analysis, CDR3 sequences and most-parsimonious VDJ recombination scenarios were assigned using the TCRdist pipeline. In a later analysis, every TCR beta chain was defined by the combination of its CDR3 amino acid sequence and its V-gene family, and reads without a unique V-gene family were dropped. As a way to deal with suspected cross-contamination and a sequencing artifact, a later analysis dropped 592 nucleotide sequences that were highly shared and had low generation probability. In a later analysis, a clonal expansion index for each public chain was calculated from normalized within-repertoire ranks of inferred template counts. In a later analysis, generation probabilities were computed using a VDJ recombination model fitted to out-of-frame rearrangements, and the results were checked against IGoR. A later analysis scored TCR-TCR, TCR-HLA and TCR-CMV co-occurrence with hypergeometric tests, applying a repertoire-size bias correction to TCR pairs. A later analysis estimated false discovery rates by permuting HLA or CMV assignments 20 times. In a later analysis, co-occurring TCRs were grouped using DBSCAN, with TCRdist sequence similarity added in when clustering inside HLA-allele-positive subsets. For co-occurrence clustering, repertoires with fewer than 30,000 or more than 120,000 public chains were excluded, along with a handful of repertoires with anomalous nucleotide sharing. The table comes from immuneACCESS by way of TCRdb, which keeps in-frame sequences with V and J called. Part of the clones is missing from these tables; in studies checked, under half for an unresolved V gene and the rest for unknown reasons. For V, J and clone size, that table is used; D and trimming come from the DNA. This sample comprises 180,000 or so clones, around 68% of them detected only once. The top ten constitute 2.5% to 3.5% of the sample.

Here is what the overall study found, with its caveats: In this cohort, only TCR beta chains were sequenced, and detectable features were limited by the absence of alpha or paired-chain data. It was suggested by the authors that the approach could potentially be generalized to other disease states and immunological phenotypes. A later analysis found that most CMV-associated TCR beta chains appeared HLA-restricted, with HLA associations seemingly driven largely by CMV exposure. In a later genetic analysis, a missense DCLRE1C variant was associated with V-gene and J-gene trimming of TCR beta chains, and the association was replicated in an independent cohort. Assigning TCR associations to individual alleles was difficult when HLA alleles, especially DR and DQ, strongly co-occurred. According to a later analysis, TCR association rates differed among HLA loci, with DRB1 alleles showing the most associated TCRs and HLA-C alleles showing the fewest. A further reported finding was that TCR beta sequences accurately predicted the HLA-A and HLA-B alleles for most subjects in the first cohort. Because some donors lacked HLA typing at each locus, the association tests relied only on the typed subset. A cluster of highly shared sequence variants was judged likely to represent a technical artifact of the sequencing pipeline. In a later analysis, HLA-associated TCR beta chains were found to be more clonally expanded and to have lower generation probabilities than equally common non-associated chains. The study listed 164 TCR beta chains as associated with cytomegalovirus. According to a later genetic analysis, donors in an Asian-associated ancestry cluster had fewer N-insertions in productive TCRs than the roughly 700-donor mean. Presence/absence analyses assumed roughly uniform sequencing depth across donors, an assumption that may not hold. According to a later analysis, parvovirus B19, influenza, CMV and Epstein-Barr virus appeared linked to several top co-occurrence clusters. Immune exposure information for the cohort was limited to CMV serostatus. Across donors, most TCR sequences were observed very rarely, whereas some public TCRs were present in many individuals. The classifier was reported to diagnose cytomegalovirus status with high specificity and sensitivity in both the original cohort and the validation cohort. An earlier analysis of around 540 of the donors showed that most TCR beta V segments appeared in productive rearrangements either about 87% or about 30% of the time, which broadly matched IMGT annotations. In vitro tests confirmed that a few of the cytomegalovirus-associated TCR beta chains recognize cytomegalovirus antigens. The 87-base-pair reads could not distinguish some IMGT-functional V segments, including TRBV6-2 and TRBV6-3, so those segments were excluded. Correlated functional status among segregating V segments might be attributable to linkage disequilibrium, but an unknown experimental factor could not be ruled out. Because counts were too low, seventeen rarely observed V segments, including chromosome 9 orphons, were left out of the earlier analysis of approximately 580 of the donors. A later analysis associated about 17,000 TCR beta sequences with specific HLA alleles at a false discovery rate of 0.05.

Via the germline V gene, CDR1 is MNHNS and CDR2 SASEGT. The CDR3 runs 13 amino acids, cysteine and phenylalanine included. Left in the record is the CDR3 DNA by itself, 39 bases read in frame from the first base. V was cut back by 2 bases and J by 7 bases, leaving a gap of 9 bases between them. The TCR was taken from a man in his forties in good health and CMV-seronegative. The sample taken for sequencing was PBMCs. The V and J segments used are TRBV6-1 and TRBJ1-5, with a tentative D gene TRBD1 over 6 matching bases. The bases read TGTGCCAGCAGTGAATACAGGGCCCAGCCCCAGCATTTT. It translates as CASSEYRAQPQHF.